This passage covers 13 T cell receptor beta chains from one sample sequenced in a study of CD8 T cells in ankylosing spondylitis. TCRdb re-analysed the 5' RACE reads in MiXCR, keeping a single row per CDR3 protein. The table has roughly 120,000 distinct CDR3 sequences, roughly 15% seen once. Sample: blood, either unsorted or a sorted T cell fraction (not recorded which). The source is a female donor with ankylosing spondylitis or in good health (not recorded which).

This clonotype has only a few counts. CDR3 sequence: CASSLDRNSPLHF. CDR3 in DNA: TGTGCCAGCAGCTTAGATAGGAATTCACCCCTCCACTTT. The chain employs TRBV7-2 and TRBJ1-6, with D unresolved. Germline V CDR1 and CDR2: SGHTA, FQGNSA. The CDR3 runs to 13 residues. Between the trimmed V and J ends, which lost 1 base and 7 bases, there was a span of 5 bases.

CDR3 protein: CASTNWGQNTEAFF. The CDR3, as DNA: TGTGCCAGCACCAACTGGGGCCAGAACACTGAAGCTTTCTTT. The V gene is TRBV7-9, the J gene TRBJ1-1, with D possibly matching TRBD1 (5 bases). V shed 7 bases and J shed 1 base, with 13 bases lying between them. CDR3 length equals 14 residues. From germline, CDR1 is SEHNR and CDR2 FQNEAQ (reference sequence).

Only a few counts were recorded for this clonotype. The rearrangement links TRBV20-1 to TRBJ2-1; TRBD1 matches 8 bases. The CDR3 is made up of 13 amino acids. Germline V gives CDR1 DFQATT, CDR2 SNEGSKA (reference sequence). Trimming at V came to 2 bases and at J to 8 bases, leaving 5 bases not matched to a gene. In DNA form, the CDR3 reads TGCAGTGCTAGACAGGGGGCTGAGGATGAGCAGTTCTTC. The encoded protein is CSARQGAEDEQFF.

CDR3 bases: TGCAGTGCAACGACAGGAGGGCAGCCCCAGCATTTT. Translation gives CSATTGGQPQHF. The chain recombines TRBV20-1 with TRBJ1-5; a possible D gene is TRBD1 (6 bases). V was shortened by 6 bases and J by 7 bases, with 13 bases between the two germline ends. Germline loops: CDR1 DFQATT, CDR2 SNEGSKA (reference sequence). The CDR3 totals 12 residues.

In its sample, this clonotype was seen a few times. The CDR3 region is CASSLSDRTNYGYTF. CDR3 nucleotide sequence: TGTGCCAGCAGCCTATCGGACAGGACAAACTATGGCTACACCTTC. The chain is built from TRBV5-6 and TRBJ1-2, with TRBD1 matching 7 bases. Trimming at V came to 4 bases and at J to 2 bases, leaving 8 bases not matched to a gene. The CDR3 runs 15 residues. Germline V lookup: CDR1 SGHDT, CDR2 YYEEEE.

This clonotype was seen only a few times. This rearrangement joins TRBV5-1 to TRBJ2-1, with D maybe TRBD2 (5 bases). V was clipped by 0 bases and J by 0 bases, with 10 bases between them. CDR1 is SGHRS and CDR2 is YFSETQ in the germline V gene. CDR3 length equals 16 residues. DNA of the CDR3: TGCGCCAGCAGCTTGGAGGCTCTAGCCTCCTACAATGAGCAGTTCTTC. Protein sequence: CASSLEALASYNEQFF. Together with reference TRBV5-1 and TRBJ2-1, the CDR3 gives the full variable domain: KAGVTQTPRYLIKTRGQQVTLSCSPISGHRSVSWYQQTPGQGLQFLFEYFSETQRNKGNFPGRFSGRQFSNSRSEMNVSTLELGDSALYLCASSLEALASYNEQFFGPGTRLTVL.

This clonotype was recorded a few times. The rearrangement links TRBV12-3 or TRBV12-4 to TRBJ2-5; 7 nucleotides match TRBD2. CDR3 length: 15 residues. V was pared by 6 bases and J by 4 bases, with 11 bases of the junction left unmatched. The CDR3 coding sequence is TGTGCCAGCAGAGGAGCGGGAAGAGTAGGAGAGACCCAGTACTTC. This translates into CASRGAGRVGETQYF.

The chain has TRBV2 and TRBJ2-1, with D tentatively TRBD1 (6 bases). With 9 bases removed from V and 5 bases from J, the gap between germline ends came to 17 bases. The CDR3 is made up of 14 amino acids. In germline, CDR1 is SNHLY, CDR2 FYNNEI. As DNA, the CDR3 is TGTGCCAGTCAACAGGGAGAGGTTCACAATGAGCAGTTCTTC. Its translation: CASQQGEVHNEQFF.

This clonotype showed up many times. V usage is TRBV5-1 and J usage is TRBJ2-7; D unresolved. Germline V CDR1 and CDR2: SGHRS, YFSETQ. V was pared by 4 bases and J by 7 bases, with 9 bases between. The CDR3 extends over 11 amino acids. CDR3 amino acids: CASSPNREQYF. CDR3 nucleotides: TGCGCCAGCAGCCCGAACAGAGAGCAGTACTTC.

The J gene is TRBJ2-5, the V gene TRBV20-1, with 10 positions matching TRBD2. Per germline, CDR1 DFQATT and CDR2 SNEGSKA (reference sequence). The CDR3 is 15 residues long. V gave up 1 base and J gave up 5 bases; unmatched junction bases: 7. The CDR3 DNA sequence: TGCAGTGCTAGAGCGCTAGCGGGAGTCGGGGAGACCCAGTACTTC. It is translated as CSARALAGVGETQYF.

V gene TRBV7-9 combines with J gene TRBJ1-1, with D uncertain. The CDR3 runs to 10 residues. V was shortened by 8 bases and J by 8 bases, with 9 bases between the two germline ends. Germline lookup yields CDR1 SEHNR and CDR2 FQNEAQ (reference sequence). The CDR3 region is CASRQIEAFF. The CDR3 DNA reads TGTGCCAGCCGTCAAATCGAAGCTTTCTTT. The full variable domain, its missing parts supplied by reference TRBV7-9 and TRBJ1-1, is DTGVSQNPRHKITKRGQNVTFRCDPISEHNRLYWYRQTLGQGPEFLTYFQNEAQLEKSRLLSDRFSAERPKGSFSTLEIQRTEQGDSAMYLCASRQIEAFFGQGTRLTVV.

This clonotype was detected many times. The chain joins TRBV6-2 or TRBV6-3 to TRBJ2-3; 9 bases align to TRBD2. The CDR3 is 16 amino acids. V gave up 7 bases and J gave up 2 bases; unmatched junction bases: 10. Germline V lookup: CDR1 MNHEY, CDR2 SVGEGT. CDR3 loop: CASKNRASGATDTQYF. The DNA for the CDR3 is TGTGCCAGCAAAAACCGGGCTAGCGGGGCCACAGATACGCAGTATTTT.

This clonotype was observed at least ten times. The J gene is TRBJ2-3, the V gene TRBV20-1, with 7 bases aligning to TRBD2. CDR1 and CDR2 (germline): DFQATT, SNEGSKA (reference sequence). CDR3 size: 15 residues. V dropped 2 bases and J dropped 0; count of bases not matched to a gene: 5. The CDR3, as DNA: TGCAGTGCTAGACAGCGGGAAATAAGCACAGATACGCAGTATTTT. Its translation is CSARQREISTDTQYF.